This T cell receptor beta chain was found in a study of T cells after yellow fever vaccination. Study at large: The SMART-Seq v4 Ultra Low Input method served to prepare the low-cell-number fractions. Whole-study findings and limits: Reappearance after the booster was seen for most primary-vaccination clones, at 95% to 97% CD4 and 70% to 90% CD8.

Germline V gene lookup returns CDR1 GTSNPN and CDR2 SVGIG (reference sequence). The CDR3 has 14 residues. Trimming stripped 4 bases from V and 9 bases from J, with 19 bases between. TCRdb re-derived calls from the 5' RACE reads in MiXCR, one entry per CDR3 protein. The table lists about 53,000 distinct CDR3 sequences, more than 5.5% of them singletons, with approximately 41% in the top ten. On this clonotype itself: What it recognizes is unknown.

The receptor comes from a man aged 18 to 29 who received the YFV17D yellow fever vaccine. The genes are TRBV30 and TRBJ2-4; a weak D match, TRBD2 (6 bases). The sample was CD8+ T cells sorted from PBMCs, taken on the day of the first yellow fever vaccination. CDR3 coding DNA: TGTGCCTGGATGGGGGGACCCAGGTGGGGCATTCAGTACTTC. Translating it yields CAWMGGPRWGIQYF.